The sequence of this T cell receptor beta chain was determined in a study of blood T cell dynamics during melanoma immunotherapy. Every bulk PBMC sample received the same 350 ng of DNA. This table comes from immunoSEQ multiplex PCR, and its TCRdb copy is limited to in-frame clones, with some not included. The sample lists approximately 13,000 clones, about 88% occurring once. The CDR3 extends over 13 amino acids. The V gene's germline CDR1 is ENHRY and CDR2 SYGVKD. Trimming left V 10 bases short and J 3 bases short, with 13 bases between. Stated time point: pre-treatment baseline. At 12 weeks after first infusion, RECIST 1.1 defined response for most patients.

The rearrangement joins TRBV10-3 to TRBJ1-5; a weak D match, TRBD1 (5 bases). Sample: blood, taken from a patient treated with checkpoint blockade. The clonotype comes from a human donor with melanoma. The CDR3 here is CATGTQANQPQHF. The DNA of the CDR3 is TGTGCCACTGGGACTCAGGCCAATCAGCCCCAGCATTTT.